A selection of T cell receptor beta chains follows, all from one sample in a study of T cell responses to AZD1222 COVID-19 vaccine. TCRdb keeps only in-frame clones here, not all; method: immunoSEQ multiplex PCR. The sample yields over 75,000 clones, approximately 89% seen once. The source was peripheral blood, collected on day 0 of AZD1222 vaccination. The receptors were gathered from an adult in good health. CDR3s include the opening cysteine and the closing phenylalanine or tryptophan. The order of the fields is clone size, CDR3 length, D gene, J gene, V gene, CDR3 protein, CDR3 DNA. D genes are given only for firm matches. Clone size appears in some rows only: once, few, many, or a class for an expanded clone.

abundance: -; len: 16; d_gene: -; j_gene: TRBJ1-1; v_gene: TRBV18; CDR3aa: CASSPQTAGRDTEAFF; CDR3nt: TGTGCCAGCTCACCACAGACAGCAGGGAGGGACACTGAAGCTTTCTTT
abundance: -; len: 16; d_gene: TRBD1; j_gene: TRBJ1-4; v_gene: TRBV7-9; CDR3aa: CASSSVGTGLNEKLFF; CDR3nt: TGTGCCAGCAGCTCAGTCGGGACAGGTCTTAATGAAAAACTGTTTTTT
abundance: -; len: 13; d_gene: -; j_gene: TRBJ1-2; v_gene: TRBV14; CDR3aa: CASSPDRLYGYTF; CDR3nt: TGTGCCAGCAGCCCCGACAGGCTCTATGGCTACACCTTC
abundance: -; len: 15; d_gene: TRBD1; j_gene: TRBJ2-1; v_gene: TRBV19; CDR3aa: CASSIGQGTGAEQFF; CDR3nt: TGTGCCAGTAGTATAGGCCAGGGGACAGGGGCTGAGCAGTTCTTC
abundance: -; len: 16; d_gene: -; j_gene: TRBJ1-4; v_gene: TRBV27; CDR3aa: CASSLSITGMSEKLFF; CDR3nt: TGTGCCAGCAGTTTATCGATAACAGGGATGAGTGAAAAACTGTTTTTT
abundance: -; len: 15; d_gene: -; j_gene: TRBJ1-2; v_gene: TRBV4-3; CDR3aa: CASSQGWTETYGYTF; CDR3nt: TGCGCCAGCAGCCAAGGCTGGACAGAAACCTATGGCTACACCTTC
abundance: once; len: 12; d_gene: -; j_gene: TRBJ1-2; v_gene: TRBV6-5; CDR3aa: CASSSLGYGYTF; CDR3nt: TGTGCCAGCAGTTCGCTCGGATATGGCTACACCTTC
abundance: -; len: 14; d_gene: -; j_gene: TRBJ2-1; v_gene: TRBV3-1/TRBV3-2; CDR3aa: CASSQAGSYNEQFF; CDR3nt: TGTGCCAGCAGCCAGGCAGGCTCCTACAATGAGCAGTTCTTC
abundance: -; len: 16; d_gene: TRBD1; j_gene: TRBJ1-5; v_gene: TRBV6-2/TRBV6-3; CDR3aa: CASSPTGQGDNQPQHF; CDR3nt: TGTGCCAGCAGCCCTACGGGACAGGGGGACAATCAGCCCCAGCATTTT
abundance: -; len: 15; d_gene: TRBD2; j_gene: TRBJ2-3; v_gene: TRBV7-9; CDR3aa: CASSHTSGGTDTQYF; CDR3nt: TGTGCCAGCAGCCACACTAGCGGGGGGACAGATACGCAGTATTTT
abundance: -; len: 14; d_gene: -; j_gene: TRBJ1-1; v_gene: TRBV30; CDR3aa: CAWSYLRGSTEAFF; CDR3nt: TGTGCCTGGAGCTACCTCAGGGGAAGCACTGAAGCTTTCTTT
abundance: -; len: 15; d_gene: -; j_gene: TRBJ1-1; v_gene: TRBV20-1; CDR3aa: CSASSVIGPNTEAFF; CDR3nt: TGCAGTGCTAGTTCCGTCATAGGGCCGAACACTGAAGCTTTCTTT
abundance: -; len: 15; d_gene: TRBD1; j_gene: TRBJ2-1; v_gene: TRBV6-4; CDR3aa: CASSAGDRRYNEQFF; CDR3nt: TGTGCCAGCAGTGCCGGGGACAGGCGTTACAATGAGCAGTTCTTC
abundance: -; len: 15; d_gene: TRBD1; j_gene: TRBJ2-3; v_gene: TRBV6-4; CDR3aa: CASRDRFSSTDTQYF; CDR3nt: TGTGCCAGCAGGGACAGGTTTTCTAGCACAGATACGCAGTATTTT
abundance: -; len: 15; d_gene: TRBD1; j_gene: TRBJ1-2; v_gene: TRBV6-5; CDR3aa: CASSRRDRRELGYTF; CDR3nt: TGTGCCAGCAGCAGACGGGACAGGAGAGAACTTGGCTACACCTTC
abundance: -; len: 14; d_gene: -; j_gene: TRBJ1-4; v_gene: TRBV18; CDR3aa: CASSPDTRVEKLFF; CDR3nt: TGTGCCAGCTCACCAGACACCCGTGTCGAAAAACTGTTTTTT
abundance: -; len: 13; d_gene: -; j_gene: TRBJ1-2; v_gene: TRBV7-9; CDR3aa: CASSQPPPYGYTF; CDR3nt: TGTGCCAGCAGTCAACCCCCACCTTACGGCTACACCTTC
abundance: once; len: 14; d_gene: -; j_gene: TRBJ2-2; v_gene: TRBV11-2; CDR3aa: CASSLRRGDGELFF; CDR3nt: TGTGCCAGCAGCTTAAGGAGGGGTGACGGGGAGCTGTTTTTT
abundance: -; len: 15; d_gene: -; j_gene: TRBJ1-4; v_gene: TRBV2; CDR3aa: CASSEAGVPNEKLFF; CDR3nt: TGTGCCAGCAGTGAAGCTGGGGTACCGAATGAAAAACTGTTTTTT
abundance: -; len: 12; d_gene: TRBD1; j_gene: TRBJ1-4; v_gene: TRBV10-3; CDR3aa: CATGQGQEKLFF; CDR3nt: TGTGCCACTGGACAGGGACAGGAAAAACTGTTTTTT
abundance: -; len: 15; d_gene: -; j_gene: TRBJ2-5; v_gene: TRBV6-5; CDR3aa: CASRTGPGVEQTQYF; CDR3nt: TGTGCCAGCAGAACCGGGCCAGGGGTTGAACAGACCCAGTACTTC
abundance: -; len: 15; d_gene: TRBD2; j_gene: TRBJ2-1; v_gene: TRBV14; CDR3aa: CASSRVAGFYNEQFF; CDR3nt: TGTGCCAGCAGCCGGGTAGCGGGATTCTACAATGAGCAGTTCTTC
abundance: -; len: 13; d_gene: -; j_gene: TRBJ1-5; v_gene: TRBV19; CDR3aa: CASSTQGNQPQHF; CDR3nt: TGTGCCAGTAGCACACAAGGTAATCAGCCCCAGCATTTT
abundance: once; len: 13; d_gene: -; j_gene: TRBJ1-2; v_gene: TRBV5-6; CDR3aa: CASSLGRDYGYTF; CDR3nt: TGTGCCAGCAGCTTGGGACGGGACTATGGCTACACCTTC
abundance: -; len: 15; d_gene: TRBD2; j_gene: TRBJ2-1; v_gene: TRBV10-3; CDR3aa: CAIAREGLDYNEQFF; CDR3nt: TGTGCCATCGCCCGGGAGGGACTAGACTACAATGAGCAGTTCTTC
abundance: -; len: 16; d_gene: -; j_gene: TRBJ2-7; v_gene: TRBV6-5; CDR3aa: CASSYEQPPQTYEQYF; CDR3nt: TGTGCCAGCAGTTACGAACAGCCTCCACAGACCTACGAGCAGTACTTC
abundance: once; len: 17; d_gene: TRBD2; j_gene: TRBJ2-5; v_gene: TRBV4-2; CDR3aa: CASSRPLGLAGPETQYF; CDR3nt: TGTGCCAGCAGCCGACCCCTGGGGCTAGCGGGACCGGAGACCCAGTACTTC
abundance: -; len: 17; d_gene: -; j_gene: TRBJ2-2; v_gene: TRBV18; CDR3aa: CASSQQLGGPNTGELFF; CDR3nt: TGTGCCAGCTCACAACAACTCGGGGGACCGAACACCGGGGAGCTGTTTTTT
abundance: -; len: 15; d_gene: -; j_gene: TRBJ1-5; v_gene: TRBV2; CDR3aa: CASSEGRVSNQPQHF; CDR3nt: TGTGCCAGCAGTGAAGGCAGGGTAAGCAATCAGCCCCAGCATTTT
abundance: -; len: 17; d_gene: TRBD2; j_gene: TRBJ2-3; v_gene: TRBV6-6; CDR3aa: CASSGSRRTSRVDTQYF; CDR3nt: TGTGCCAGCAGTGGATCCAGGCGGACTAGCCGAGTAGATACGCAGTATTTT
abundance: -; len: 17; d_gene: -; j_gene: TRBJ2-6; v_gene: TRBV6-1; CDR3aa: CASSEVAGSSGANVLTF; CDR3nt: TGTGCCAGCAGTGAAGTAGCCGGCAGCTCTGGGGCCAACGTCCTGACTTTC
abundance: -; len: 16; d_gene: -; j_gene: TRBJ2-4; v_gene: TRBV4-1; CDR3aa: CASSLGEALAKNIQYF; CDR3nt: TGCGCCAGCAGCCTAGGGGAAGCATTAGCCAAAAACATTCAGTACTTC
abundance: -; len: 16; d_gene: TRBD1; j_gene: TRBJ1-1; v_gene: TRBV19; CDR3aa: CASSRGQGGPGPEAFF; CDR3nt: TGTGCCAGTAGCCGGGGACAGGGGGGCCCCGGGCCTGAAGCTTTCTTT
abundance: once; len: 14; d_gene: TRBD1; j_gene: TRBJ1-4; v_gene: TRBV2; CDR3aa: CASTGQGAGEKLFF; CDR3nt: TGTGCCAGCACCGGACAGGGGGCGGGGGAAAAACTGTTTTTT
abundance: -; len: 12; d_gene: -; j_gene: TRBJ1-5; v_gene: TRBV2; CDR3aa: CASSGSVGPQHF; CDR3nt: TGTGCCAGCAGTGGGTCGGTGGGGCCCCAGCATTTT
abundance: -; len: 15; d_gene: TRBD1; j_gene: TRBJ2-7; v_gene: TRBV28; CDR3aa: CASSLTGTALYEQYF; CDR3nt: TGTGCCAGCAGTCTAACCGGGACAGCCTTATACGAGCAGTACTTC
abundance: -; len: 13; d_gene: -; j_gene: TRBJ2-5; v_gene: TRBV2; CDR3aa: CASSKGIGETQYF; CDR3nt: TGTGCCAGCAGTAAAGGGATAGGAGAGACCCAGTACTTC
abundance: -; len: 17; d_gene: -; j_gene: TRBJ1-3; v_gene: TRBV21-1; CDR3aa: CASSECRRGFSGNTIYF; CDR3nt: TGTGCCAGCAGCGAATGCAGAAGGGGGTTCTCTGGAAACACCATATATTTT
abundance: once; len: 15; d_gene: TRBD2; j_gene: TRBJ2-3; v_gene: TRBV2; CDR3aa: CASSPGTRGTDTQYF; CDR3nt: TGTGCCAGCAGCCCCGGGACTAGGGGCACAGATACGCAGTATTTT
abundance: -; len: 13; d_gene: TRBD1; j_gene: TRBJ1-5; v_gene: TRBV6-2/TRBV6-3; CDR3aa: CASSYRGQQPQHF; CDR3nt: TGTGCCAGCAGTTACAGGGGGCAACAGCCCCAGCATTTT
abundance: -; len: 16; d_gene: TRBD2; j_gene: TRBJ2-5; v_gene: TRBV7-8; CDR3aa: CASSEASGRSWETQYF; CDR3nt: TGTGCCAGCAGCGAAGCAAGCGGGAGGTCGTGGGAGACCCAGTACTTC
abundance: once; len: 15; d_gene: -; j_gene: TRBJ2-4; v_gene: TRBV2; CDR3aa: CASSGTGGAKNIQYF; CDR3nt: TGTGCCAGCAGCGGGACCGGAGGTGCCAAAAACATTCAGTACTTC
abundance: -; len: 15; d_gene: -; j_gene: TRBJ1-1; v_gene: TRBV25-1; CDR3aa: CASSEWKGQNTEAFF; CDR3nt: TGTGCCAGCAGTGAATGGAAGGGACAGAACACTGAAGCTTTCTTT
abundance: -; len: 13; d_gene: TRBD1; j_gene: TRBJ1-6; v_gene: TRBV15; CDR3aa: CATSSRTGGPLHF; CDR3nt: TGTGCCACCAGCAGCCGGACAGGGGGCCCCCTCCACTTT
abundance: -; len: 14; d_gene: TRBD1; j_gene: TRBJ1-2; v_gene: TRBV7-2; CDR3aa: CASSLRQGAEGYTF; CDR3nt: TGTGCCAGCAGCTTAAGACAGGGGGCGGAAGGCTACACCTTC
abundance: -; len: 12; d_gene: -; j_gene: TRBJ1-4; v_gene: TRBV19; CDR3aa: CASSNRSGKLFF; CDR3nt: TGTGCCAGTAGTAACCGGTCTGGAAAACTGTTTTTT
abundance: -; len: 12; d_gene: -; j_gene: TRBJ1-2; v_gene: TRBV19; CDR3aa: CASSITGIGYTF; CDR3nt: TGTGCCAGTAGTATTACGGGGATTGGCTACACCTTC
abundance: -; len: 15; d_gene: -; j_gene: TRBJ1-2; v_gene: TRBV7-2; CDR3aa: CASSLGRQIRFPYTF; CDR3nt: TGTGCCAGCAGCTTAGGTAGACAGATAAGATTTCCCTACACCTTC
abundance: -; len: 15; d_gene: TRBD2; j_gene: TRBJ2-1; v_gene: TRBV5-1; CDR3aa: CASSPGLAGGNEQFF; CDR3nt: TGCGCCAGCAGCCCCGGGCTAGCGGGAGGCAATGAGCAGTTCTTC
abundance: -; len: 15; d_gene: -; j_gene: TRBJ1-4; v_gene: TRBV4-3; CDR3aa: CASSQASATNEKLFF; CDR3nt: TGCGCCAGCAGCCAAGCATCAGCAACTAATGAAAAACTGTTTTTT
abundance: -; len: 13; d_gene: -; j_gene: TRBJ1-1; v_gene: TRBV5-4; CDR3aa: CASSLGGNTEAFF; CDR3nt: TGTGCCAGCAGCTTGGGCGGGAACACTGAAGCTTTCTTT
abundance: -; len: 15; d_gene: -; j_gene: TRBJ1-2; v_gene: TRBV19; CDR3aa: CASRNREHVQYGYTF; CDR3nt: TGTGCCAGTAGAAATAGGGAACACGTGCAGTATGGCTACACCTTC
abundance: -; len: 16; d_gene: -; j_gene: TRBJ1-4; v_gene: TRBV9; CDR3aa: CASSVTGVATNEKLFF; CDR3nt: TGTGCCAGCAGCGTAACAGGAGTTGCAACTAATGAAAAACTGTTTTTT